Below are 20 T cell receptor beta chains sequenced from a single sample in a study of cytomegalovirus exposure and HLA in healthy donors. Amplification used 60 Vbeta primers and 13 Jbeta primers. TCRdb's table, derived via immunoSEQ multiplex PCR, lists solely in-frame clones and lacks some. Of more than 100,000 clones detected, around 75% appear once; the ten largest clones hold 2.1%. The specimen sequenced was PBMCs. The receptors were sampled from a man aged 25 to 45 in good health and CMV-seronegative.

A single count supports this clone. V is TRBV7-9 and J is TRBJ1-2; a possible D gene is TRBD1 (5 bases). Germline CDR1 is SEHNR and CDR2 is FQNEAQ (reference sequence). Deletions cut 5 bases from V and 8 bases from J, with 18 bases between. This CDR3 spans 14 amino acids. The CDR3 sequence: CASSPLTGGIGYTF. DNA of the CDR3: TGTGCCAGCAGCCCCCTGACCGGGGGGATCGGCTACACCTTC.

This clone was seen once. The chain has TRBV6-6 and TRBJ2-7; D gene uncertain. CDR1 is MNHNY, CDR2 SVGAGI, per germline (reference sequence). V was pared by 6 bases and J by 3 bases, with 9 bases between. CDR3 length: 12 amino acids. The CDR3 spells CASSPASYEQYF. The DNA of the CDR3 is TGTGCCAGCAGCCCCGCCAGCTACGAGCAGTACTTC.

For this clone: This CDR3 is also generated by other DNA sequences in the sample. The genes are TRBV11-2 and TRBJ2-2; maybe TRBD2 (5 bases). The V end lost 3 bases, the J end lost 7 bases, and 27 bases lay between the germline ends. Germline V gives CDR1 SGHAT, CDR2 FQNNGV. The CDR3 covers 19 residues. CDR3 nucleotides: TGTGCCAGCAGCTTGGATGGAATTGGCACCCGGAGGAATGGCGGGGAGCTGTTTTTT. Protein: CASSLDGIGTRRNGGELFF.

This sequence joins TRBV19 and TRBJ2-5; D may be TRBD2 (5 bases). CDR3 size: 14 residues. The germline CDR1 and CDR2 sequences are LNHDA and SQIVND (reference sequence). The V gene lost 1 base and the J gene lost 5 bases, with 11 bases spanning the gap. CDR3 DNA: TGTGCCAGTAGTATAGCACGGGGAGTGGAGACCCAGTACTTC. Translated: CASSIARGVETQYF.

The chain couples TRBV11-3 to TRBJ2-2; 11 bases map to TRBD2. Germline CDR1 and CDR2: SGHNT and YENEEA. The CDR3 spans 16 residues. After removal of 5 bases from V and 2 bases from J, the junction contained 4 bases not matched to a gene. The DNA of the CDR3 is TGTGCCAGCAGCCTAACTAGCGGGGGAAACACCGGGGAGCTGTTTTTT. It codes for CASSLTSGGNTGELFF.

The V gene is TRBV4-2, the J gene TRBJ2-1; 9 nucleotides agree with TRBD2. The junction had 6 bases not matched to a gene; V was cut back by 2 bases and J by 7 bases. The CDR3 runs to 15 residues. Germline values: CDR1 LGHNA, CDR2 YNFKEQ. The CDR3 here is CASSQIAGDFNEQFF. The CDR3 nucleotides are TGTGCCAGCAGCCAAATAGCGGGGGATTTTAATGAGCAGTTCTTC.

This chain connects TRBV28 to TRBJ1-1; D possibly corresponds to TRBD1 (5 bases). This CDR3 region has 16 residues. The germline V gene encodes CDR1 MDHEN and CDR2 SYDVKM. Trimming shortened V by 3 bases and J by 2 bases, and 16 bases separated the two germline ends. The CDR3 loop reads CASSLELLGGNTEAFF. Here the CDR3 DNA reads TGTGCCAGCAGTTTGGAGCTTCTGGGGGGTAACACTGAAGCTTTCTTT.

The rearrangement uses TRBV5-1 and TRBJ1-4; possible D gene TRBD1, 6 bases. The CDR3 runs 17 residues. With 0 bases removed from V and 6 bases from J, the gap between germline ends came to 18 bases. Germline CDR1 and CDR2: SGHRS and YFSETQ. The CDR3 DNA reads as TGCGCCAGCAGCTTGGTGAGAGGGGAGCCAGGGGATGAAAAACTGTTTTTT. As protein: CASSLVRGEPGDEKLFF.

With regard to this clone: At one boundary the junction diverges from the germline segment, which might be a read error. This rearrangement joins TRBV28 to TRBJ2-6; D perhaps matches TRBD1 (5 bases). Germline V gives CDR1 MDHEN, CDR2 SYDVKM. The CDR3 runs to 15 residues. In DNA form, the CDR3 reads TGTGCCAGCAGTTTACAGGGATTTGGGGCCAACGGCCTGACTTTC. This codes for CASSLQGFGANGLTF.

The CDR3 loop reads CASSLGQKETQYF. CDR3 nucleotides: TGTGCCAGCAGCTTGGGACAGAAAGAGACCCAGTACTTC. This sequence joins TRBV5-4 and TRBJ2-5, with D perhaps matching TRBD1 (5 bases). From germline, CDR1 is SGHNT and CDR2 YYREEE (reference sequence). V was cut by 0 bases and J by 3 bases, with 6 bases left in between. This CDR3 is 13 amino acids long.

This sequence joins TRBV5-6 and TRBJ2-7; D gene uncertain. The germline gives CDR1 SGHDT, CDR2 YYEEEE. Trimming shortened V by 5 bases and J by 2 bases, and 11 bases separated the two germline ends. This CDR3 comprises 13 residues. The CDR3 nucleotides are TGTGCCAGCAGGCCTGGCGGAACCTACGAGCAGTACTTC. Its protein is CASRPGGTYEQYF.

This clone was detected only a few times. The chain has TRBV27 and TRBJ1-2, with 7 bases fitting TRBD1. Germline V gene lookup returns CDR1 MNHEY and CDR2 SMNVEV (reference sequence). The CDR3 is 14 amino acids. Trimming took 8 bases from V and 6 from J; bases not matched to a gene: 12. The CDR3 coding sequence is TGTGCCAGCGGGATTCCGGGACAGTTGCATGGCTACACCTTC. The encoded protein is CASGIPGQLHGYTF.

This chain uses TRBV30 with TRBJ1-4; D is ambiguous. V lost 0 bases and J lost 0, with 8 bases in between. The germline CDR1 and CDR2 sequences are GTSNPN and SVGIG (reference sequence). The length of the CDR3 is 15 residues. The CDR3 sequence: CAWSVTGATNEKLFF. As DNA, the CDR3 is TGTGCCTGGAGTGTAACGGGAGCAACTAATGAAAAACTGTTTTTT.

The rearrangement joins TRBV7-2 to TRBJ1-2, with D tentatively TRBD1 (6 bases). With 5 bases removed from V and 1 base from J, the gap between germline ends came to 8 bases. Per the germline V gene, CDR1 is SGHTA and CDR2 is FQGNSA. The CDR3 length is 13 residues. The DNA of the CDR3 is TGTGCCAGCAGCCCGGACAGTAACTATGGCTACACCTTC. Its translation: CASSPDSNYGYTF.

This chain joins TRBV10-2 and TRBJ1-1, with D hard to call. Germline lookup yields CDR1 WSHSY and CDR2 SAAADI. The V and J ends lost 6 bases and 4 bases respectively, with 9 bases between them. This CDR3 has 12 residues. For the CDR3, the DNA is TGCGCCAGCAGCGCCTTAGCCACTGAAGCTTTCTTT. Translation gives CASSALATEAFF.

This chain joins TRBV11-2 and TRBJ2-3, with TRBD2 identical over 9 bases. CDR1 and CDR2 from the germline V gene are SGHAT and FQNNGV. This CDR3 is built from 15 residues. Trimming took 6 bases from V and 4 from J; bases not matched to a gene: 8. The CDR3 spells CASSSWTSVADTQYF. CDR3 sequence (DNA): TGTGCCAGCAGTTCGTGGACTAGCGTAGCAGATACGCAGTATTTT.

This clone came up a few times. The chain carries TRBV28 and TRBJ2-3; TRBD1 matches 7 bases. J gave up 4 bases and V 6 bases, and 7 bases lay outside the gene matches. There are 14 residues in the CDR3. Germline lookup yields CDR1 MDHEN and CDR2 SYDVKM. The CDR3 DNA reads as TGTGCCAGCAGCCGTGGACAGGCGGCAGATACGCAGTATTTT. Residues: CASSRGQAADTQYF.

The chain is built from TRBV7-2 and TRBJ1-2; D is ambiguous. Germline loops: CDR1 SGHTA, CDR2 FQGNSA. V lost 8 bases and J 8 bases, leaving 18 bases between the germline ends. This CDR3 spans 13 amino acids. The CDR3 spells CASLLVGVGGYTF. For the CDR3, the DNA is TGTGCCAGCCTCCTGGTGGGAGTTGGGGGCTACACCTTC.

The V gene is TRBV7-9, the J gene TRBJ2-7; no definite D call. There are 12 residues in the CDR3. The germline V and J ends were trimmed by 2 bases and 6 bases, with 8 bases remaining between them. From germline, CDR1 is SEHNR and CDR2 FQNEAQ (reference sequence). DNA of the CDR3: TGTGCCAGCAGCTTATCGGCGGTCGAGCAGTACTTC. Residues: CASSLSAVEQYF.

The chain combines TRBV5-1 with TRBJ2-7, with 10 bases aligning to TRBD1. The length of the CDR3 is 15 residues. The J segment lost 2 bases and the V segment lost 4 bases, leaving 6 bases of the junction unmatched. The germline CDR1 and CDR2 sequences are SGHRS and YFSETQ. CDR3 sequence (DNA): TGCGCCAGCAGCCAACCGGGACAGGGGACCTACGAGCAGTACTTC. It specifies CASSQPGQGTYEQYF.